Sequencing of this T cell receptor (beta chain) was carried out in a study of blood T cell repertoires in COVID-19. The assay was immunoSEQ multiplex PCR, and TCRdb's table has in-frame clones only and misses some. This sample carries fewer than 250,000 clones, 75% to 90% of them seen once, and the ten largest clones take around 6.9%. Sequencing used peripheral blood. This sequence was found in a man aged 55 to 70 who had recovered from COVID-19.

The CDR3 DNA follows: TGTGCCAGCTCTTTCACTCGTCTCCAAGAGACCCAGTACTTC. Translating gives CASSFTRLQETQYF. The V call is TRBV18, the J call TRBJ2-5; no reliable D call. Trimming stripped 6 bases from V and 1 base from J, with 12 bases between. This CDR3 has 14 amino acids. Germline lookup yields CDR1 KGHSH and CDR2 LQKENI. The full variable domain, in which reference TRBV18 and TRBJ2-5 provide the parts outside the CDR3, is NAGVMQNPRHLVRRRGQEARLRCSPMKGHSHVYWYRQLPEEGLKFMVYLQKENIIDESGMPKERFSAEFPKEGPSILRIQQVVRGDSAAYFCASSFTRLQETQYFGPGTRLLVL.